Shown below are 2 T cell receptor beta chains from a single sample sequenced in a study of CD8 T cells in ankylosing spondylitis. TCRdb recomputed calls from the 5' RACE reads with MiXCR, one row per CDR3 protein. The data contain about 180,000 distinct CDR3 sequences, 9.8% of them singletons. The sample taken for sequencing was blood, either unsorted or a sorted T cell fraction (not recorded which). The receptors stem from a female donor with ankylosing spondylitis or in good health (not recorded which).

The rearrangement links TRBV6-5 to TRBJ1-1; D remains ambiguous. The length of the CDR3 is 14 residues. The V end was cut by 2 bases, the J end by 0 bases, with 7 bases between. Germline-derived CDR1 and CDR2 are MNHEY and SVGAGI. The CDR3 loop is CASSYHSLNTEAFF. CDR3 DNA sequence: TGTGCCAGCAGTTACCACAGCTTGAACACTGAAGCTTTCTTT.

On this clonotype itself: Lacking the conserved final phenylalanine or tryptophan, this CDR3 likely reflects a read error. The V call is TRBV4-1, the J call TRBJ1-2; D gene ambiguous. V gave up 1 base and J gave up 2 bases, with 11 bases separating them. The CDR3 sequence is 15 residues long. Germline assignment: CDR1 MGHRA and CDR2 YSYEKL. CDR3 in amino acids: CASSQVGISNYGYTS. Here the CDR3 DNA reads TGCGCCAGCAGCCAAGTTGGCATTTCAAACTATGGCTACACCTCC.